Here is one TCR beta chain with its context. Its antigen remains unidentified. The V and J ends lost 3 bases and 8 bases, in that order; junction bases with no gene match: 4. The CDR3 is made up of 15 amino acids. Germline values: CDR1 KGHSH, CDR2 LQKENI. These data originate in a study of cytomegalovirus exposure and HLA in healthy donors. Study results and caveats: Most of the CMV-associated TCR beta chains (in a later analysis) appeared to be HLA-restricted.

PCR employed 60 Vbeta and 13 Jbeta primers. TCRdb's copy holds only in-frame clones and misses some; the assay was immunoSEQ multiplex PCR. The sample has around 150,000 clones; nearly 80% are singletons. The sequencing input was PBMCs. This sequence joins TRBV18 and TRBJ2-1, with 13 bases lining up with TRBD2. The clonotype comes from a male donor in good health and CMV-seronegative. The CDR3, as DNA: TGTGCCAGCTCACCCCGGACTAGCGGGAGTTATGAGCAGTTCTTC. Amino acids: CASSPRTSGSYEQFF.